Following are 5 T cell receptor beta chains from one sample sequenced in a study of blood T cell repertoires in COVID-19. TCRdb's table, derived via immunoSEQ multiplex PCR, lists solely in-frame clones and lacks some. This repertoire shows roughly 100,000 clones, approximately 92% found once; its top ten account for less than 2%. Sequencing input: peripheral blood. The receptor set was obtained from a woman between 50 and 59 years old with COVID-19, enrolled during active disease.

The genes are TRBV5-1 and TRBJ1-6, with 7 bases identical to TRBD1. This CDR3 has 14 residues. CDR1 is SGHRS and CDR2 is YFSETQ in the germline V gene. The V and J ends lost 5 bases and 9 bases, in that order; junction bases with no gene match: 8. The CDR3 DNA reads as TGCGCCAGCAGGCTAGGGGGCGCGGGTTCACCCCTCCACTTT. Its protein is CASRLGGAGSPLHF.

In DNA form, the CDR3 reads TGTGCTAAAACAGGGGGGAGTGGTAATGACTATGGCTACACCTTC. Encoded protein: CAKTGGSGNDYGYTF. This rearrangement joins TRBV6-5 to TRBJ1-2, with 8 positions matching TRBD1. Germline V gives CDR1 MNHEY, CDR2 SVGAGI. The CDR3 is 15 amino acids.

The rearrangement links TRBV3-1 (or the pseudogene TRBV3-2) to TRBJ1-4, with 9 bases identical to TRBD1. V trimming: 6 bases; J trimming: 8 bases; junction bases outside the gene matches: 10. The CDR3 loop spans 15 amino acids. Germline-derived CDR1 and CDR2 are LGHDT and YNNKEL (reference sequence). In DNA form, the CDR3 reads TGTGCCAGCAGACCCATGGGACAGGGAGGCGAAAAACTGTTTTTT. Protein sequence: CASRPMGQGGEKLFF.

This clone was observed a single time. The CDR3 region is CASSLRAGVTTGELFF. CDR3 nucleotides: TGTGCCAGCAGCTTACGGGCGGGGGTAACAACCGGGGAGCTGTTTTTT. V is TRBV7-2 and J is TRBJ2-2, with 7 nucleotides matching TRBD2. V was pared by 2 bases and J by 5 bases, with 8 bases of the junction left unmatched. Germline lookup yields CDR1 SGHTA and CDR2 FQGNSA. The CDR3 runs to 16 residues.

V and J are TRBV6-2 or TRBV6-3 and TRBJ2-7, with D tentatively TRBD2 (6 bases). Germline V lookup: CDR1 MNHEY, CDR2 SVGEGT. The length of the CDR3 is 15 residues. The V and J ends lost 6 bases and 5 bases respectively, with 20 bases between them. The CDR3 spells CASSPLRLESHEQYV. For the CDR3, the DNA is TGTGCCAGCAGCCCCCTTCGACTAGAATCCCACGAGCAGTACGTC.